This TCR beta chain was captured in a study of shared clonotypes between healthy human individuals. A word on this clone: The antigen is not known.

CD45RO-negative cells were positively selected for CCR7, leaving out terminally differentiated effector memory CD45RA+ cells. The CDR3 loop spans 17 amino acids. V was pared by 2 bases and J by 2 bases, with 18 bases between. Findings and limits, study-wide: Rarefaction showed that sequencing of sorted subsets was incomplete (despite large depth). Richness estimates generally favored naive over memory subsets. Represented genetic and exposure-history diversity was restricted by having few donors.

Produced via immunoSEQ multiplex PCR; TCRdb's table is partial and in-frame only. This table has fewer than 700,000 clones, 90% to 95% appearing once. The sample taken for sequencing was naive CD8+ T cells sorted from blood. The sequence derives from a woman in her 30s in good health. The chain couples TRBV23-1 to TRBJ1-1, with D perhaps TRBD1 (5 bases). Being an ORF, TRBV23-1 has a function that is uncertain. The CDR3 spells CASSQKQGRQLNTEAFF. The DNA of the CDR3 is TGCGCCAGCAGTCAAAAGCAGGGAAGGCAACTCAACACTGAAGCTTTCTTT.